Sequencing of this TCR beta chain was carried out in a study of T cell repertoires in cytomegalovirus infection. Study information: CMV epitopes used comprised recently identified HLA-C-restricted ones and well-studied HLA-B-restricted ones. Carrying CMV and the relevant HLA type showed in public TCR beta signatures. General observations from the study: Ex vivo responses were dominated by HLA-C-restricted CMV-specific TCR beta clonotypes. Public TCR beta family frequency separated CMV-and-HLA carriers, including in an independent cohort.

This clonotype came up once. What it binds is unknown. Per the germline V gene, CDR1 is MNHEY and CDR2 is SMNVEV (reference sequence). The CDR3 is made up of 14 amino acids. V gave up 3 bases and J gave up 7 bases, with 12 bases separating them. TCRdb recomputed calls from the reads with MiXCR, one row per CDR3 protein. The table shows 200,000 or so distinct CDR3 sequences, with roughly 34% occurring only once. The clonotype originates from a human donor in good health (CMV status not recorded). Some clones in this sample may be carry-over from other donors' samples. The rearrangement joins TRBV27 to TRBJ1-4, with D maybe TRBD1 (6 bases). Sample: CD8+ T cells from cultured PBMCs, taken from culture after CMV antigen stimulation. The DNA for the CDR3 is TGTGCCAGCAGTTTTCAGGGGAGGGCTGAAAAACTGTTTTTT. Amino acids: CASSFQGRAEKLFF.